Below, 32 T cell receptor beta chains from the same sample are listed, as sequenced in a study of blood T cell repertoires in COVID-19. Sequencing used immunoSEQ multiplex PCR; TCRdb keeps in-frame clones, though not all of them. Here the sample spans about 69,000 clones, 75% to 85% being singletons. Input material: peripheral blood. These receptors came from a human donor in a cohort sampled during active COVID-19.

This clone was counted a single time. In DNA form, the CDR3 reads TGTGCCAGCAGCCAAGATTCGGTCTCTGGAAACACCATATATTTT. This translates into CASSQDSVSGNTIYF. The chain has TRBV3-1 (or the pseudogene TRBV3-2) and TRBJ1-3; D is undetermined. Looked up from germline, CDR1 is LGHDT and CDR2 is YNNKEL (reference sequence). Trimming stripped 0 bases from V and 0 bases from J, with 6 bases between. The CDR3 totals 15 residues.

V and J are TRBV12-3 or TRBV12-4 and TRBJ2-7, with D perhaps TRBD2 (5 bases). Between the trimmed V and J ends, which lost 6 bases and 5 bases, there was a span of 8 bases. The CDR3 consists of 11 residues. Written as DNA, the CDR3 is TGTGCCAGCAGCACTAGGGACGAGCAGTACTTC. The encoded protein is CASSTRDEQYF.

V is TRBV6-5 and J is TRBJ2-7; the D gene is possibly TRBD1 (6 bases). This CDR3 is built from 13 residues. V was shortened by 8 bases and J by 3 bases, with 14 bases between the two germline ends. CDR1 is MNHEY, CDR2 SVGAGI, per germline. In nucleotides, the CDR3 is TGTGCCAGCGCGGTTAGGGGGAGCTACGAGCAGTACTTC. This sequence encodes CASAVRGSYEQYF.

To note about this clone: At one boundary the junction diverges from the germline segment, which might be a read error. This sequence joins TRBV5-4 and TRBJ2-1, with 10 bases matching TRBD2. Per germline, CDR1 SGHNT and CDR2 YYREEE (reference sequence). The CDR3 loop spans 14 amino acids. In DNA form, the CDR3 reads TGTGCCAGCAGCTTGGAAGGTAGCGGGGGGCCCCCCGTCTTC. This encodes CASSLEGSGGPPVF.

This clone was observed a handful of times. The V gene is TRBV19, the J gene TRBJ2-5; no reliable D call. V gave up 7 bases and J gave up 1 base, with 13 bases separating them. Germline CDR1 LNHDA, CDR2 SQIVND (reference sequence). CDR3 length equals 14 residues. In DNA form, the CDR3 reads TGTGCCAGTAAGGCAAGGCAGGCCCAAGAGACCCAGTACTTC. Translated, it gives CASKARQAQETQYF.

The rearrangement joins TRBV3-1 (or the pseudogene TRBV3-2) to TRBJ1-4, with no clear D. This CDR3 spans 15 amino acids. CDR1 is LGHDT, CDR2 YNNKEL, per germline (reference sequence). Trimming shortened V by 6 bases and J by 3 bases, and 14 bases separated the two germline ends. The CDR3 reads CASSLTGSANEKLFF. CDR3 sequence (DNA): TGTGCCAGCAGTCTAACCGGGTCAGCTAATGAAAAACTGTTTTTT.

The chain has TRBV10-2 and TRBJ2-2; 7 nucleotides align to TRBD1. The CDR3 runs 17 residues. Per the germline V gene, CDR1 is WSHSY and CDR2 is SAAADI. The V segment lost 0 bases and the J segment 0 bases; nucleotides outside the gene matches: 4. For the CDR3, the DNA is TGCGCCAGCAGTGAGTCGAAAGGGGGCGCGAACACCGGGGAGCTGTTTTTT. Translated, it gives CASSESKGGANTGELFF.

The V call is TRBV5-4, the J call TRBJ2-5, with D maybe TRBD2 (6 bases). The CDR3 runs 16 residues. V was trimmed by 1 base and J by 0 bases, leaving 13 bases between them. Germline CDR1 is SGHNT and CDR2 is YYREEE (reference sequence). The CDR3 nucleotides are TGTGCCAGCAGCTTGTCCGCTAGCGCAGACCAAGAGACCCAGTACTTC. As protein: CASSLSASADQETQYF.

In regard to this clone: This same CDR3 is encoded by further DNA sequences in the sample. The chain links TRBV6-6 to TRBJ1-3; D is uncertain. Germline CDR1 and CDR2: MNHNY and SVGAGI (reference sequence). CDR3 size: 15 residues. The V end was cut by 0 bases, the J end by 0 bases, with 6 bases between. The CDR3 region is CASSYSGSSGNTIYF. CDR3 nucleotide sequence: TGTGCCAGCAGTTACTCAGGGAGCTCTGGAAACACCATATATTTT.

This sequence joins TRBV7-8 and TRBJ2-1; 7 nucleotides match TRBD1. V was clipped by 6 bases and J by 7 bases; unmatched bases: 12. The germline V gene encodes CDR1 SGHVS and CDR2 FQNEAQ. CDR3 length equals 15 residues. CDR3 bases: TGTGCCAGCAGTCGAGGGGGCCCCTATGGGAATGAGCAGTTCTTC. Protein sequence: CASSRGGPYGNEQFF.

In nucleotides, the CDR3 is TGCGCCAGCAGCTTAAGGGGAGAGACCCAGTACTTC. Encoded protein: CASSLRGETQYF. The chain employs TRBV5-1 and TRBJ2-5; TRBD1 might be the D (5 bases). This CDR3 spans 12 amino acids. Trimming pared 2 bases from V and 4 bases from J, leaving 6 bases between. Germline V gene sequence: CDR1 SGHRS, CDR2 YFSETQ.

The chain couples TRBV3-1 (or the pseudogene TRBV3-2) to TRBJ1-3, with 8 bases matching TRBD1. V gave up 2 bases and J gave up 4 bases; unmatched junction bases: 7. This CDR3 has 16 residues. The germline V gene encodes CDR1 LGHDT and CDR2 YNNKEL (reference sequence). The CDR3 loop reads CASSQPRTGRGNTIYF. CDR3 coding DNA: TGTGCCAGCAGCCAACCTCGGACAGGGAGAGGAAACACCATATATTTT.

The chain joins TRBV29-1 to TRBJ1-1, with D hard to call. Trimming cost V 5 bases and J 1 base, with 8 bases left between them. Germline loops: CDR1 SQVTM, CDR2 ANQGSEA. The CDR3 runs to 12 residues. CDR3 sequence (DNA): TGCAGCGTTCTACAGTCGAACACTGAAGCTTTCTTT. The encoded protein is CSVLQSNTEAFF.

This chain connects TRBV6-2 or TRBV6-3 to TRBJ1-5; D not certain. The CDR3 length is 12 residues. V gave up 4 bases and J gave up 7 bases, with 8 bases separating them. From germline, CDR1 is MNHEY and CDR2 SVGEGT. In DNA form, the CDR3 reads TGTGCCAGCAGTTTGCCGGGGCAGCCCCAGCATTTT. Encoded protein: CASSLPGQPQHF.

The V call is TRBV5-1, the J call TRBJ2-2; D gene ambiguous. Germline V CDR1 and CDR2: SGHRS, YFSETQ. The CDR3 spans 13 residues. Trimming pared 1 base from V and 7 bases from J, leaving 8 bases between. CDR3 loop: CASSLPGDGELFF. The CDR3 DNA is TGCGCCAGCAGCTTGCCAGGTGACGGGGAGCTGTTTTTT.

The V gene is TRBV27, the J gene TRBJ1-2; 9 bases line up with TRBD1. Looked up from germline, CDR1 is MNHEY and CDR2 is SMNVEV (reference sequence). The V segment lost 6 bases and the J segment 4 bases; nucleotides outside the gene matches: 3. This CDR3 has 13 amino acids. For the CDR3, the DNA is TGTGCCAGCAGAGGACAGGGGCTCTATGGCTACACCTTC. This gives the protein CASRGQGLYGYTF.

In its sample, this clone was seen once. The V gene is TRBV19, the J gene TRBJ2-6; possibly TRBD1 for D (6 bases). Per germline, CDR1 LNHDA and CDR2 SQIVND (reference sequence). V dropped 3 bases and J dropped 0 bases, with 12 bases sitting between them. The length of the CDR3 is 17 residues. CDR3 region: CASSIPGHFSGANVLTF. The CDR3 DNA sequence: TGTGCCAGTAGTATCCCGGGACATTTCTCTGGGGCCAACGTCCTGACTTTC.

Here the CDR3 DNA reads TGCGCCAGCAGCTTGGTTCCGGGGACCTACGAGCAGTACTTC. Translation gives CASSLVPGTYEQYF. V usage is TRBV5-1 and J usage is TRBJ2-7; D is possibly TRBD2 (5 bases). This CDR3 is 14 amino acids long. V was cut by 0 bases and J by 2 bases, with 9 bases left in between. Germline values: CDR1 SGHRS, CDR2 YFSETQ.

The CDR3 loop is CATDGGSSEKLFF. CDR3 in DNA: TGTGCCACTGACGGGGGGTCGAGTGAAAAACTGTTTTTT. The chain joins TRBV19 to TRBJ1-4, with a tentative D call TRBD1 (5 bases). This CDR3 region has 13 residues. V dropped 10 bases and J dropped 7 bases, with 16 bases sitting between them. Germline values: CDR1 LNHDA, CDR2 SQIVND (reference sequence).

This rearrangement joins TRBV7-9 to TRBJ1-2; maybe TRBD1 (6 bases). The V and J ends lost 3 bases and 3 bases respectively, with 8 bases between them. The length of the CDR3 is 13 residues. Germline CDR1 and CDR2: SEHNR and FQNEAQ (reference sequence). CDR3 sequence: CASSFPGDYGYTF. The CDR3, as DNA: TGTGCCAGCAGCTTCCCAGGGGACTATGGCTACACCTTC.

The chain links TRBV9 to TRBJ1-4, with 7 bases matching TRBD1. V trimming: 3 bases; J trimming: 7 bases; junction bases outside the gene matches: 6. Germline V gene data show CDR1 as SGDLS and CDR2 as YYNGEE. The CDR3 totals 14 residues. The CDR3 spells CASSATGRSEKLFF. CDR3 bases: TGTGCCAGCAGCGCGACAGGGAGGAGTGAAAAACTGTTTTTT.

The chain has TRBV9 and TRBJ1-2; 8 positions agree with TRBD1. The trim removed 3 bases at V and 8 bases at J, leaving 6 bases unmatched. The CDR3 extends over 13 amino acids. CDR1 SGDLS and CDR2 YYNGEE come from the germline V gene. CDR3 region: CASSAQGARGYTF. CDR3 in DNA: TGTGCCAGCAGCGCCCAGGGGGCACGAGGCTACACCTTC.

The V gene is TRBV7-6, the J gene TRBJ1-5; D gene uncertain. CDR3 length: 13 residues. Germline V gene lookup returns CDR1 SGHVS and CDR2 FNYEAQ. V gave up 0 bases and J gave up 5 bases, with 5 bases separating them. The CDR3 DNA reads TGTGCCAGCAGCTTAGCACAGTATCAGCCCCAGCATTTT. Protein sequence: CASSLAQYQPQHF.

V gene TRBV10-2 combines with J gene TRBJ2-7, with 12 bases aligning to TRBD2. V shed 5 bases and J 2 bases; nucleotides not matched to a gene: 4. This CDR3 has 15 amino acids. Germline V CDR1 and CDR2: WSHSY, SAAADI. The CDR3 protein is CASSLTSGSTYEQYF. For the CDR3, the DNA is TGCGCCAGCAGTTTGACTAGCGGGAGTACCTACGAGCAGTACTTC.

The chain combines TRBV5-8 with TRBJ1-5, with D perhaps matching TRBD1 (5 bases). This CDR3 is built from 13 residues. The V end was cut by 1 base, the J end by 7 bases, with 9 bases between. Germline CDR1 reads SGHTS; CDR2 reads YDEGEE. The chain's CDR3 is CASSLRWGQPQHF. The DNA of the CDR3 is TGTGCCAGCAGCTTGCGTTGGGGCCAGCCCCAGCATTTT.

The table lists this clone with a count of one. This chain connects TRBV28 to TRBJ1-3, with D unclear. V lost 4 bases to trimming and J lost 4 bases, with 11 bases between them. Germline assignment: CDR1 MDHEN and CDR2 SYDVKM. This CDR3 is 14 amino acids long. The CDR3 loop reads CASSSPRLGNTIYF. The CDR3 nucleotides read TGTGCCAGCAGTTCCCCCAGGTTGGGAAACACCATATATTTT.

CDR3 nucleotide sequence: TGTGCCTGGAGTGGACATATCGAGACCCAGTACTTC. This translates into CAWSGHIETQYF. This chain uses TRBV30 with TRBJ2-5, with unresolved D. V dropped 1 base and J dropped 5 bases, with 8 bases sitting between them. CDR3 size: 12 residues. Germline assignment: CDR1 GTSNPN and CDR2 SVGIG (reference sequence).

This chain uses TRBV5-5 with TRBJ1-5; D perhaps matches TRBD1 (6 bases). Germline loops: CDR1 SGHKS, CDR2 YYEKEE (reference sequence). V was trimmed by 3 bases and J by 6 bases, leaving 13 bases between them. This CDR3 region has 14 residues. The CDR3 loop is CASSSGAVGQPQHF. The CDR3, as DNA: TGTGCCAGCAGCTCAGGGGCGGTTGGTCAGCCCCAGCATTTT. Full variable domain (rest looked up from reference TRBV5-5 and TRBJ1-5): DAGVTQSPTHLIKTRGQQVTLRCSPISGHKSVSWYQQVLGQGPQFIFQYYEKEERGRGNFPDRFSARQFPNYSSELNVNALLLGDSALYLCASSSGAVGQPQHFGDGTRLSIL.

V usage is TRBV28 and J usage is TRBJ1-1; 9 positions match TRBD1. V gave up 8 bases and J gave up 7 bases; unmatched junction bases: 8. The CDR3 is 13 amino acids. Germline assignment: CDR1 MDHEN and CDR2 SYDVKM. The CDR3 sequence is CASLDRGLGEAFF. CDR3 nucleotide sequence: TGTGCCAGCCTGGACAGGGGATTGGGTGAAGCTTTCTTT.

The chain joins TRBV28 to TRBJ1-4, with a tentative D call TRBD1 (5 bases). Germline V gene data show CDR1 as MDHEN and CDR2 as SYDVKM. The CDR3 covers 13 residues. With 7 bases removed from V and 7 bases from J, the gap between germline ends came to 13 bases. The CDR3 is CASNIPGGEKLFF. The CDR3 DNA reads as TGTGCCAGCAACATCCCCGGGGGTGAAAAACTGTTTTTT.

This clone was found once. V usage is TRBV7-4 and J usage is TRBJ1-2; D remains unclear. Germline V lookup: CDR1 SGHVT, CDR2 SQSDAQ. The CDR3 covers 15 residues. Trimming removed 5 bases from V and 3 bases from J, with 16 bases in between. The CDR3 sequence is CASSREGGRDYGYTF. Written as DNA, the CDR3 is TGTGCCAGCAGCCGCGAGGGAGGGAGGGACTATGGCTACACCTTC. The whole variable domain, filled in from reference TRBV7-4 and TRBJ1-2, reads GAGVSQSPRYKVAKRGRDVALRCDSISGHVTLYWYRQTLGQGSEVLTYSQSDAQRDKSGRPSGRFSAERPERSVSTLKIQRTEQGDSAVYLCASSREGGRDYGYTFGSGTRLTVV.

The V and J genes are TRBV2 and TRBJ2-7; possible D gene TRBD2, 6 bases. The V gene lost 9 bases and the J gene lost 0 bases, with 9 bases spanning the gap. The CDR3 length is 12 residues. The germline V gene has CDR1 SNHLY and CDR2 FYNNEI. Here the CDR3 reads CASAGFSYEQYF. CDR3 nucleotides: TGTGCCAGTGCGGGATTCTCCTACGAGCAGTACTTC.